The 22 T cell receptor beta chains listed next were all sequenced from one sample in a study of T-cell memory formation after mild COVID-19. Using its own MiXCR run on the 5' RACE reads, TCRdb lists one record per CDR3 protein. The sample holds 350,000 to 400,000 distinct CDR3 sequences, about 21% seen once. The sequenced sample consisted of PBMCs or a T cell subset sorted from them (not recorded which). The receptors shown here come from an adult woman who had mild COVID-19 (a few samples of this study predate the infection). Cell type and time point are not known.

As DNA, the CDR3 is TGTGCCAGCAGTGAGGAGGGGACTACAGAGACCCAGTACTTC. Translating it yields CASSEEGTTETQYF. This sequence joins TRBV2 and TRBJ2-5; 7 bases fit TRBD2. CDR1 and CDR2 (germline): SNHLY, FYNNEI. Trimming removed 3 bases from V and 4 bases from J; junction bases left unmatched: 5. The CDR3 consists of 14 residues.

J is TRBJ2-1 and V is TRBV5-6, with 7 bases lining up with TRBD1. Germline V gives CDR1 SGHDT, CDR2 YYEEEE. J lost 7 bases, V lost 1 base, and 5 bases had no gene match. The CDR3 has 14 amino acids. CDR3 coding DNA: TGTGCCAGCAGCTTGACAGGGGAATGGAATGAGCAGTTCTTC. Translation gives CASSLTGEWNEQFF.

This clonotype was seen more than once but under ten times. This chain uses TRBV27 with TRBJ2-3; 11 nucleotides match TRBD2. Germline V gives CDR1 MNHEY, CDR2 SMNVEV (reference sequence). V gave up 6 bases and J gave up 5 bases; unmatched junction bases: 10. The CDR3 length is 16 residues. The CDR3 is CASRPRLAGFRDTQYF. CDR3 DNA sequence: TGTGCCAGCAGACCCAGACTAGCGGGATTCAGAGATACGCAGTATTTT.

The chain has TRBV6-1 and TRBJ2-3; 8 nucleotides line up with TRBD2. Trimming cost V 6 bases and J 3 bases; bases outside gene matches: 5. The CDR3 spans 14 residues. Germline lookup yields CDR1 MNHNS and CDR2 SASEGT. The CDR3 nucleotides read TGTGCCAGCAGGGCGGGACTAGGAACAGATACGCAGTATTTT. This encodes CASRAGLGTDTQYF.

The gene calls are TRBV4-3 and TRBJ2-7, with D maybe TRBD2 (6 bases). The germline V gene encodes CDR1 LGHNA and CDR2 YSLEER. The CDR3 spans 15 residues. The V gene lost 0 bases and the J gene lost 3 bases, with 12 bases spanning the gap. Here the CDR3 reads CASSQDPAGGYEQYF. As DNA, the CDR3 is TGCGCCAGCAGCCAAGATCCAGCGGGTGGCTACGAGCAGTACTTC.

DNA for the CDR3: TGTGCCAGCAGTGCCGGGACAGGTAGGACCTACGCTGAAGCTTTCTTT. Protein sequence: CASSAGTGRTYAEAFF. The chain joins TRBV27 to TRBJ1-1; 8 positions agree with TRBD1. Trimming cost V 5 bases and J 6 bases; bases outside gene matches: 14. The V gene's germline CDR1 is MNHEY and CDR2 SMNVEV (reference sequence). This CDR3 has 16 amino acids.

The V and J genes are TRBV5-1 and TRBJ2-5; 13 positions agree with TRBD2. Germline-derived CDR1 and CDR2 are SGHRS and YFSETQ. V lost 0 bases to trimming and J lost 5 bases; unmatched junction nucleotides: 10. CDR3 length: 18 residues. The CDR3 sequence: CASSLGRTGLAGVETQYF. The CDR3 DNA sequence: TGCGCCAGCAGCTTGGGGCGAACCGGACTAGCGGGGGTTGAGACCCAGTACTTC.

This clonotype was recorded at least ten times. This chain joins TRBV24-1 and TRBJ2-2; D call uncertain. CDR3 length equals 11 residues. Per the germline V gene, CDR1 is KGHDR and CDR2 is SFDVKD. V gave up 7 bases and J gave up 5 bases, with 4 bases separating them. Here the CDR3 DNA reads TGTGCCACCAGGGGAACCGGGGAGCTGTTTTTT. As protein: CATRGTGELFF.

This clonotype was detected many times. This chain links TRBV9 with TRBJ2-1, with 10 bases matching TRBD2. V lost 3 bases to trimming and J lost 4 bases; unmatched junction nucleotides: 1. The CDR3 extends over 14 amino acids. Germline V gives CDR1 SGDLS, CDR2 YYNGEE. The DNA of the CDR3 is TGTGCCAGCAGCGATAGCGGGGGGTACAATGAGCAGTTCTTC. Translated, it gives CASSDSGGYNEQFF.

The chain joins TRBV12-3 or TRBV12-4 to TRBJ2-3, with D maybe TRBD1 (6 bases). The CDR3 sequence is 16 residues long. Trimming cost V 3 bases and J 1 base, with 14 bases left between them. As DNA, the CDR3 is TGTGCCAGCAGTTTTGAGGGGGTGTCGCGCACAGATACGCAGTATTTT. This gives the protein CASSFEGVSRTDTQYF.

The chain employs TRBV12-3 or TRBV12-4 and TRBJ2-7; D unresolved. CDR3 length equals 16 residues. V lost 1 base to trimming and J lost 4 bases, with 17 bases between them. CDR3 in amino acids: CASSLGLLMAVYEQYF. DNA for the CDR3: TGTGCCAGCAGTTTAGGGTTACTAATGGCGGTGTACGAGCAGTACTTC.

This clonotype was seen a handful of times. This chain links TRBV15 with TRBJ2-3; 13 nucleotides match TRBD2. The CDR3 extends over 17 amino acids. V shed 4 bases and J 2 bases; nucleotides not matched to a gene: 6. Germline V lookup: CDR1 LNHNV, CDR2 YYDKDF (reference sequence). CDR3 in DNA: TGTGCCACCAGCACCGGACTAGCGGGGGCCGTCACAGATACGCAGTATTTT. It translates to CATSTGLAGAVTDTQYF.

This clonotype was seen more than once but under ten times. This chain links TRBV9 with TRBJ2-7, with D tentatively TRBD1 or TRBD2 (5 bases each). The germline V and J ends were trimmed by 3 bases and 4 bases, with 11 bases remaining between them. The CDR3 has 13 residues. Germline V lookup: CDR1 SGDLS, CDR2 YYNGEE. In nucleotides, the CDR3 is TGTGCCAGCAGCGGTGGGGGAACTTACGAGCAGTACTTC. Protein sequence: CASSGGGTYEQYF.

This clonotype occurred a few times. V is TRBV29-1 and J is TRBJ2-7; no clear D gene. Trimming took 5 bases from V and 3 from J, leaving 8 bases between them. The CDR3 is 11 amino acids. Germline CDR1 is SQVTM and CDR2 is ANQGSEA. The CDR3 protein is CSVHTFYEQYF. The DNA for the CDR3 is TGCAGCGTTCATACCTTCTACGAGCAGTACTTC.

The sample holds a few counts of this clonotype. V gene TRBV20-1 combines with J gene TRBJ2-5, with D maybe TRBD1 (6 bases). CDR3 length equals 14 residues. Germline assignment: CDR1 DFQATT and CDR2 SNEGSKA (reference sequence). V was clipped by 3 bases and J by 3 bases, with 14 bases between them. CDR3 sequence (DNA): TGCAGTGCTAGTCACAGGGTTGTGAAAGAGACCCAGTACTTC. It is translated as CSASHRVVKETQYF.

This clonotype was found a few times. The chain uses TRBV4-3 and TRBJ2-5; D call uncertain. V was trimmed by 1 base and J by 2 bases, leaving 11 bases between them. The CDR3 runs to 15 residues. Germline V CDR1 and CDR2: LGHNA, YSLEER. CDR3 nucleotide sequence: TGCGCCAGCAGCCAAGGGGTTGGCACGCAAGAGACCCAGTACTTC. Its translation: CASSQGVGTQETQYF.

This clonotype showed up just a few times. The chain recombines TRBV9 with TRBJ2-2; a possible D gene is TRBD2 (6 bases). Germline CDR1 SGDLS, CDR2 YYNGEE. CDR3 length equals 15 residues. Trimming shortened V by 4 bases and J by 2 bases, and 12 bases separated the two germline ends. Written as DNA, the CDR3 is TGTGCCAGCAGCCCCCGGGACTCTAACACCGGGGAGCTGTTTTTT. Protein: CASSPRDSNTGELFF.

The genes are TRBV5-5 and TRBJ2-2; no clear D. The CDR3 spans 16 residues. Germline V gene sequence: CDR1 SGHKS, CDR2 YYEKEE (reference sequence). V was shortened by 0 bases and J by 2 bases, with 11 bases between the two germline ends. The CDR3 loop reads CASSLAPSPNTGELFF. The DNA for the CDR3 is TGTGCCAGCAGCTTGGCTCCATCCCCCAACACCGGGGAGCTGTTTTTT.

In its sample, this clonotype was seen a few times. The chain is built from TRBV9 and TRBJ2-3; D may be TRBD2 (6 bases). CDR1 is SGDLS and CDR2 is YYNGEE in the germline V gene. V dropped 7 bases and J dropped 9 bases, with 15 bases sitting between them. The CDR3 has 12 residues. CDR3 in DNA: TGTGCCAGCGCGGGATACCCGGAGACGCAGTATTTT. Its translation: CASAGYPETQYF. The full variable domain, rest sourced from reference TRBV9 and TRBJ2-3, is DSGVTQTPKHLITATGQRVTLRCSPRSGDLSVYWYQQSLDQGLQFLIQYYNGEERAKGNILERFSAQQFPDLHSELNLSSLELGDSALYFCASAGYPETQYFGPGTRLTVL.

The chain couples TRBV2 to TRBJ1-5; 8 positions match TRBD1. The CDR3 spans 15 residues. V lost 8 bases to trimming and J lost 3 bases; unmatched junction nucleotides: 9. Germline assignment: CDR1 SNHLY and CDR2 FYNNEI. The CDR3 DNA reads as TGTGCCAGCTCCCGACAGACAGGGGACAATCAGCCCCAGCATTTT. It specifies CASSRQTGDNQPQHF.

This clonotype was found a few times. This chain connects TRBV24-1 to TRBJ2-2, with D possibly being TRBD1 (5 bases). In germline, CDR1 is KGHDR, CDR2 SFDVKD. The CDR3 is 14 residues long. V lost 9 bases and J 0 bases, leaving 10 bases between the germline ends. The CDR3 DNA sequence: TGTGCCACCTCAGGGTTAGCGAACACCGGGGAGCTGTTTTTT. The encoded protein is CATSGLANTGELFF.

This clonotype was seen at least ten times. One junction end does not reproduce the germline sequence, and a read error may be involved. The chain employs TRBV5-1 and TRBJ1-1; D ambiguous. From germline, CDR1 is SGHRS and CDR2 YFSETQ. CDR3 length: 13 amino acids. CDR3 amino acids: CASSLEARTEAFF. Written as DNA, the CDR3 is TGTGCCAGCAGCTTGGAGGCGCGGACTGAAGCTTTCTTT.